This T cell receptor (beta chain) was sequenced during a study of cytomegalovirus exposure and HLA in healthy donors. General study results and limits: Another analysis was done later, and it associated around 16,000 TCR beta sequences with HLA alleles at 0.05 false discovery rate.

About this clone: What it binds is unknown.

The CDR3 has 14 residues. The germline V gene has CDR1 MNHEY and CDR2 SVGAGI. The V gene end was trimmed by 6 bases and the J gene end by 5 bases; junction bases not matched to a gene: 5. The PCR ran on 60 Vbeta and 13 Jbeta primers. Assay used: immunoSEQ multiplex PCR; TCRdb lists only in-frame clones, some missing. This table holds about 130,000 clones, approximately 80% found once. The gene calls are TRBV6-5 and TRBJ2-7; 12 bases align to TRBD1. The source material was PBMCs. The TCR originated in a man aged 40-49 years in good health and CMV-seronegative. CDR3 loop: CASRTGTGGNEQYF. The CDR3 bases are TGTGCCAGCAGAACCGGGACAGGGGGCAACGAGCAGTACTTC.